This T cell receptor (beta chain) was identified in a study of blood T cell repertoires in COVID-19. Overall study context: COVID-19 samples from acute and convalescent phases originated in the United States, Italy and Spain. Nucleic acid was either cDNA or gDNA, and it came from T cells, B-cell-depleted T cells, or PBMCs.

The sample holds a few counts of this clone. The CDR3 has 15 residues. J was trimmed by 6 bases and V by 5 bases; bases with no gene match: 9. Germline CDR1 MDHEN, CDR2 SYDVKM. In the original workflow: Amplification of reference gene primers provided the estimated nucleated cell counts. Produced via immunoSEQ multiplex PCR; TCRdb's table is partial and in-frame only. That table furnishes V, J and clone size, whereas the DNA furnished D and trimming. The table lists about 260,000 clones, nearly 85% of them singletons, with approximately 9% in the top ten. The specimen was peripheral blood. The chain joins TRBV28 to TRBJ1-5; the match to TRBD1 covers 8 bases. The TCR was taken from a human donor in a cohort sampled during active COVID-19. The CDR3 DNA reads as TGTGCCAGCAGTGCACGACAGGGGAAGGGTCAGCCCCAGCATTTT. Its translation: CASSARQGKGQPQHF.